Each of the 2 T cell receptor beta chains below was sequenced from the same sample in a study of T cell changes during pregnancy in multiple sclerosis. The repertoire was sequenced with immunoSEQ multiplex PCR; TCRdb's copy has only in-frame clones and lacks some. This sample has some 66,000 clones; roughly 91% occur once, and the top ten carry approximately 5%. Source: CD8+ T cells from peripheral blood mononuclear cells, taken before pregnancy. Receptor source: a female donor with multiple sclerosis, enrolled in a pregnancy study.

The rearrangement uses TRBV5-6 and TRBJ2-2; 8 nucleotides line up with TRBD2. This CDR3 region has 15 residues. The germline CDR1 and CDR2 sequences are SGHDT and YYEEEE. The junction had 6 bases not matched to a gene; V was cut back by 2 bases and J by 6 bases. This chain's CDR3 is CASSFAGGLPGELFF. The CDR3 coding sequence is TGTGCCAGCAGCTTCGCGGGGGGCCTACCCGGGGAGCTGTTTTTT.

A remark on this clone: One junction end disagrees with the germline gene, perhaps due to a read error. This sequence joins TRBV4-1 and TRBJ2-3, with D possibly being TRBD2 (5 bases). The germline CDR1 and CDR2 sequences are MGHRA and YSYEKL. The CDR3 totals 11 residues. Here the CDR3 DNA reads TGCGCCAGCAGCCAAGGGCCGGACTTTTCTTTT. This sequence encodes CASSQGPDFSF.